Listed below are T cell receptor beta chains from one sample, sequenced in a study of ipilimumab plus nivolumab after autologous stem cell transplantation. Clones were sequenced by immunoSEQ multiplex PCR, and TCRdb holds only the in-frame ones, with some missing. The sample lists 15,000 to 20,000 clones; roughly three quarters were seen once. The input for sequencing was PBMCs, taken in a trial of ipilimumab plus nivolumab as post-transplant consolidation. Receptor source: a male donor with diffuse large B-cell lymphoma. Both conserved end residues are part of each CDR3. Each record gives: J gene, CDR3 length, clone size, D gene, V gene, CDR3 protein, CDR3 DNA. D genes are given only for firm matches. The size field is filled for only some rows; it gives once, few, many or a size class.

J gene: TRBJ1-5; CDR3 length: 13; clone size: .; D gene: .; V gene: TRBV29-1; CDR3 protein: CSVGGGTHQPQHF; CDR3 DNA: TGCAGCGTGGGGGGGGGCACCCATCAGCCCCAGCATTTT
J gene: TRBJ2-1; CDR3 length: 18; clone size: .; D gene: TRBD2; V gene: TRBV29-1; CDR3 protein: CSVVFASGRAQFYNEQFF; CDR3 DNA: TGCAGCGTTGTTTTTGCTAGCGGGAGGGCCCAGTTCTATAATGAGCAGTTCTTC
J gene: TRBJ1-1; CDR3 length: 12; clone size: few; D gene: .; V gene: TRBV7-9; CDR3 protein: CASSLEEAEAFF; CDR3 DNA: TGTGCCAGCAGCTTGGAAGAGGCTGAAGCTTTCTTT
J gene: TRBJ2-5; CDR3 length: 16; clone size: .; D gene: .; V gene: TRBV7-8; CDR3 protein: CASSSTVGVGQETQYF; CDR3 DNA: TGTGCCAGCAGCTCAACAGTGGGAGTAGGTCAAGAGACCCAGTACTTC
J gene: TRBJ2-5; CDR3 length: 14; clone size: .; D gene: TRBD1; V gene: TRBV2; CDR3 protein: CASSDVDRGETQYF; CDR3 DNA: TGTGCCAGCAGTGACGTGGACAGGGGGGAGACCCAGTACTTC
J gene: TRBJ2-3; CDR3 length: 15; clone size: .; D gene: .; V gene: TRBV7-2; CDR3 protein: CARTRGVPGADTQYF; CDR3 DNA: TGTGCCAGGACCCGGGGGGTGCCAGGGGCAGATACGCAGTATTTT
J gene: TRBJ2-7; CDR3 length: 13; clone size: few; D gene: TRBD1; V gene: TRBV7-3; CDR3 protein: CASSFGTAYEQYF; CDR3 DNA: TGTGCCAGCAGCTTTGGGACAGCCTACGAGCAGTACTTC
J gene: TRBJ2-2; CDR3 length: 15; clone size: .; D gene: TRBD2; V gene: TRBV19; CDR3 protein: CASIPTSGSSGELFF; CDR3 DNA: TGTGCCAGTATCCCGACTAGCGGGAGTTCCGGGGAGCTGTTTTTT
J gene: TRBJ2-1; CDR3 length: 19; clone size: .; D gene: TRBD2; V gene: TRBV4-1; CDR3 protein: CASSRRAGASGPDYNEQFF; CDR3 DNA: TGCGCCAGCAGCCGGCGAGCGGGGGCTAGCGGGCCCGACTACAATGAGCAGTTCTTC
J gene: TRBJ2-1; CDR3 length: 17; clone size: .; D gene: TRBD2; V gene: TRBV19; CDR3 protein: CASSRDYQRDLYNEQFF; CDR3 DNA: TGTGCCAGTAGCCGGGACTACCAGCGGGACCTCTACAATGAGCAGTTCTTC
J gene: TRBJ2-2; CDR3 length: 12; clone size: .; D gene: .; V gene: TRBV7-9; CDR3 protein: CASSLGTGELFF; CDR3 DNA: TGTGCCAGCAGCTTAGGCACCGGGGAGCTGTTTTTT
J gene: TRBJ1-3; CDR3 length: 13; clone size: once; D gene: .; V gene: TRBV15; CDR3 protein: CATSRTSGNTIYF; CDR3 DNA: TGTGCCACCAGCAGAACCTCTGGAAACACCATATATTTT
J gene: TRBJ2-1; CDR3 length: 16; clone size: .; D gene: TRBD2; V gene: TRBV6-5; CDR3 protein: CASSSPTSGLYNEQFF; CDR3 DNA: TGTGCCAGCAGTTCCCCGACTAGCGGGCTCTACAATGAGCAGTTCTTC
J gene: TRBJ1-6; CDR3 length: 14; clone size: .; D gene: TRBD1; V gene: TRBV5-1; CDR3 protein: CASKDRRDNSPLHF; CDR3 DNA: TGCGCCAGCAAGGACAGGAGGGATAACTCACCCCTCCACTTT
J gene: TRBJ2-1; CDR3 length: 12; clone size: .; D gene: .; V gene: TRBV30; CDR3 protein: CAWRRGIYEQFF; CDR3 DNA: TGTGCCTGGAGACGCGGGATCTATGAGCAGTTCTTC
J gene: TRBJ2-5; CDR3 length: 15; clone size: .; D gene: TRBD1; V gene: TRBV27; CDR3 protein: CASGEQGAPRETQYF; CDR3 DNA: TGTGCCAGCGGGGAGCAGGGGGCGCCTCGAGAGACCCAGTACTTC
J gene: TRBJ1-1; CDR3 length: 14; clone size: .; D gene: TRBD1; V gene: TRBV7-8; CDR3 protein: CASSSGQGNTEAFF; CDR3 DNA: TGTGCCAGCAGCTCGGGACAGGGGAACACTGAAGCTTTCTTT
J gene: TRBJ2-1; CDR3 length: 16; clone size: .; D gene: TRBD2; V gene: TRBV9; CDR3 protein: CASSVGLAFPYNEQFF; CDR3 DNA: TGTGCCAGCAGCGTAGGACTAGCTTTCCCCTACAATGAGCAGTTCTTC
J gene: TRBJ1-1; CDR3 length: 14; clone size: few; D gene: .; V gene: TRBV7-9; CDR3 protein: CASSLVGTDTEAFF; CDR3 DNA: TGTGCCAGCAGCTTAGTGGGGACTGACACTGAAGCTTTCTTT
J gene: TRBJ2-5; CDR3 length: 13; clone size: .; D gene: .; V gene: TRBV5-1; CDR3 protein: CASSLLGKETQYF; CDR3 DNA: TGCGCCAGCAGCTTGCTCGGAAAAGAGACCCAGTACTTC
J gene: TRBJ2-1; CDR3 length: 14; clone size: .; D gene: TRBD2; V gene: TRBV28; CDR3 protein: CASTSLGGSYEQFF; CDR3 DNA: TGTGCCAGCACCTCTCTCGGGGGGTCCTATGAGCAGTTCTTC
J gene: TRBJ1-1; CDR3 length: 14; clone size: .; D gene: TRBD1; V gene: TRBV10-3; CDR3 protein: CAISRDRENTEAFF; CDR3 DNA: TGTGCCATCAGCCGGGACAGGGAGAACACTGAAGCTTTCTTT
J gene: TRBJ1-5; CDR3 length: 14; clone size: few; D gene: .; V gene: TRBV9; CDR3 protein: CASGQGRPDQPQHF; CDR3 DNA: TGTGCCAGTGGGCAGGGAAGGCCGGATCAGCCCCAGCATTTT
J gene: TRBJ2-3; CDR3 length: 15; clone size: few; D gene: TRBD1; V gene: TRBV5-1; CDR3 protein: CASSLLGQGPDTQYF; CDR3 DNA: TGCGCCAGCAGCTTGTTGGGACAGGGGCCAGATACGCAGTATTTT
J gene: TRBJ2-1; CDR3 length: 14; clone size: .; D gene: .; V gene: TRBV9; CDR3 protein: CASSVGSSVNEQFF; CDR3 DNA: TGTGCCAGCAGCGTAGGCTCTAGCGTGAATGAGCAGTTCTTC
J gene: TRBJ2-7; CDR3 length: 13; clone size: .; D gene: TRBD1; V gene: TRBV19; CDR3 protein: CASSRGTVYEQYF; CDR3 DNA: TGTGCCAGTAGTAGGGGGACAGTCTACGAGCAGTACTTC
J gene: TRBJ2-5; CDR3 length: 13; clone size: few; D gene: .; V gene: TRBV7-6; CDR3 protein: CASGRGHQETQYF; CDR3 DNA: TGTGCCAGCGGCCGGGGACACCAAGAGACCCAGTACTTC
J gene: TRBJ2-2; CDR3 length: 15; clone size: .; D gene: .; V gene: TRBV7-3; CDR3 protein: CASSPGLTDTGELFF; CDR3 DNA: TGTGCCAGCAGCCCCGGATTGACGGACACCGGGGAGCTGTTTTTT
J gene: TRBJ2-3; CDR3 length: 16; clone size: .; D gene: .; V gene: TRBV7-2; CDR3 protein: CASSPRTGALGGTQYF; CDR3 DNA: TGTGCCAGCAGCCCAAGAACCGGGGCGTTAGGTGGTACGCAGTATTTT
J gene: TRBJ1-2; CDR3 length: 14; clone size: .; D gene: .; V gene: TRBV18; CDR3 protein: CASSPPSTGDGYTF; CDR3 DNA: TGTGCCAGCTCACCACCGAGTACGGGGGATGGCTACACCTTC
J gene: TRBJ1-3; CDR3 length: 16; clone size: .; D gene: TRBD1; V gene: TRBV5-6; CDR3 protein: CASSLAGQGAGGTIYF; CDR3 DNA: TGTGCCAGCAGCTTGGCTGGGCAGGGGGCTGGGGGCACCATATATTTT
J gene: TRBJ2-3; CDR3 length: 16; clone size: .; D gene: TRBD1; V gene: TRBV19; CDR3 protein: CASSTDGTGGTDTQYF; CDR3 DNA: TGTGCCAGTAGTACCGACGGGACAGGGGGCACAGATACGCAGTATTTT
J gene: TRBJ2-1; CDR3 length: 13; clone size: .; D gene: .; V gene: TRBV15; CDR3 protein: CATSRDRRNEQFF; CDR3 DNA: TGTGCCACCAGCAGAGATCGACGTAATGAGCAGTTCTTC
J gene: TRBJ2-7; CDR3 length: 14; clone size: .; D gene: .; V gene: TRBV18; CDR3 protein: CASSPRTGKYEQYF; CDR3 DNA: TGTGCCAGCTCACCAAGAACAGGGAAGTACGAGCAGTACTTC
J gene: TRBJ2-7; CDR3 length: 13; clone size: few; D gene: .; V gene: TRBV19; CDR3 protein: CASSRDKRAEQYF; CDR3 DNA: TGTGCCAGTAGCCGGGACAAGCGAGCCGAGCAGTACTTC
J gene: TRBJ2-5; CDR3 length: 14; clone size: .; D gene: .; V gene: TRBV9; CDR3 protein: CASSSQSGEETQYF; CDR3 DNA: TGTGCCAGCAGCTCCCAGAGTGGAGAGGAGACCCAGTACTTC
J gene: TRBJ2-5; CDR3 length: 20; clone size: few; D gene: .; V gene: TRBV21-1; CDR3 protein: CASTNEKDGGTRGLKKTQYF; CDR3 DNA: TGTGCCAGCACCAACGAAAAGGATGGAGGGACCCGAGGGCTAAAAAAGACCCAGTACTTC
J gene: TRBJ1-6; CDR3 length: 13; clone size: few; D gene: .; V gene: TRBV11-3; CDR3 protein: CASSSGINSPLHF; CDR3 DNA: TGTGCCAGCAGCTCGGGGATTAATTCACCCCTCCACTTT
J gene: TRBJ2-3; CDR3 length: 14; clone size: .; D gene: .; V gene: TRBV7-8; CDR3 protein: CASRAGGATDTQYF; CDR3 DNA: TGTGCCAGCAGAGCGGGTGGGGCCACAGATACGCAGTATTTT
J gene: TRBJ2-3; CDR3 length: 14; clone size: .; D gene: TRBD1; V gene: TRBV30; CDR3 protein: CAWSEGQFTDTQYF; CDR3 DNA: TGTGCCTGGAGTGAGGGACAGTTCACAGATACGCAGTATTTT
J gene: TRBJ2-5; CDR3 length: 11; clone size: .; D gene: .; V gene: TRBV9; CDR3 protein: CASSHGETQYF; CDR3 DNA: TGTGCCAGCAGCCACGGAGAGACCCAGTACTTC